This T cell receptor (beta chain) was profiled in a study of T cell responses to AZD1222 COVID-19 vaccine. V was cut by 5 bases and J by 5 bases, with 13 bases left in between. Germline V gives CDR1 SGHTA, CDR2 FQGNSA. The CDR3 covers 15 residues. Whole-study findings and limits: Breadth and depth of Spike-specific TCRs rose after two AZD1222 doses. Spike was spanned by vaccine-associated CD4 TCRs, with dominance at 160-218 and 743-854. At study baseline, merely more than 5 AZD1222 recipients were seropositive. Clonal diversity was possibly underestimated, and the donors were mostly white British, with more females.

This table comes from immunoSEQ multiplex PCR, and its TCRdb copy is limited to in-frame clones, with some not included. The sample holds roughly 100,000 clones, around 90% seen once. As regards this clone: Its target is not known.

The sequencing used peripheral blood, collected on day 0 of AZD1222 vaccination. The clonotype originates from an adult in good health. J is TRBJ1-6 and V is TRBV7-2; D might be TRBD1 (5 bases). The CDR3 coding sequence is TGTGCCAGCAGCGTCAACGCAGGGAATAATTCACCCCTCCACTTT. Protein product: CASSVNAGNNSPLHF.